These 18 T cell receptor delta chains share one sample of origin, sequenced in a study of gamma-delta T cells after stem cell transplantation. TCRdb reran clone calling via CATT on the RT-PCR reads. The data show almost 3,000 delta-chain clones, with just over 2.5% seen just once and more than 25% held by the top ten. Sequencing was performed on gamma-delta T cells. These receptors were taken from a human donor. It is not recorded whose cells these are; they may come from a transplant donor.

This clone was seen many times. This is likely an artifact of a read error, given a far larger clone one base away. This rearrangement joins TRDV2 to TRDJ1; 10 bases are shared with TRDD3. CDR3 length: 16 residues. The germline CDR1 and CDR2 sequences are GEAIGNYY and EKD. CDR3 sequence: CACDPLLGDSTDKLTF. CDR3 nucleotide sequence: TGTGCCTGTGACCCTTTACTGGGGGATTCCACCGATAAACTCACCTTT.

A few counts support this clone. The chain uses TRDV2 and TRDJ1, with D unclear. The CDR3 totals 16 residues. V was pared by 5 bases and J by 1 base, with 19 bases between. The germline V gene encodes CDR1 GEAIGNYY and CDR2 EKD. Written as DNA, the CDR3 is TGTGCCTGTGGCTCTTTACCGGGGTCCCTCACCGATAAACTCATCTTT. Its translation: CACGSLPGSLTDKLIF.

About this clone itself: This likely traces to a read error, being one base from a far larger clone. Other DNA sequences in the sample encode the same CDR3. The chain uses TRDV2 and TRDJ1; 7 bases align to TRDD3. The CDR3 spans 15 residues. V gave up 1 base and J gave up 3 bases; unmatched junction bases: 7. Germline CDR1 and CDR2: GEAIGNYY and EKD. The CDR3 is CACDTLGGEPDKLIF. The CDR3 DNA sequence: TGTGCCTGTGACACGCTGGGGGGAGAGCCCGATAAACTCATCTTT.

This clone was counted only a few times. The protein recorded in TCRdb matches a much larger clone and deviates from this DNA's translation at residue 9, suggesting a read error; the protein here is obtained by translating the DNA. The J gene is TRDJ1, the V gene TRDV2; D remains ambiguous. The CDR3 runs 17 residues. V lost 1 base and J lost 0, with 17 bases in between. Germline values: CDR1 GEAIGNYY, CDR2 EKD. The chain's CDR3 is CACDTLVGRQYTDKLIF. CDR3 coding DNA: TGTGCCTGTGACACTCTCGTTGGGAGACAATACACCGATAAACTCATCTTT.

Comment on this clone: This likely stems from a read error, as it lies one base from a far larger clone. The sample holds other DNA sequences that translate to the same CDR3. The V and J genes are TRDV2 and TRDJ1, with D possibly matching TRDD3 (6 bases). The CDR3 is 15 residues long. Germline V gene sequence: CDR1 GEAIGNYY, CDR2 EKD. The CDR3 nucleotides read TGTGCCTGTGACTTAATGGATACCCCCACCGATAAACTCATCTTC. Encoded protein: CACDLMDTPTDKLIF.

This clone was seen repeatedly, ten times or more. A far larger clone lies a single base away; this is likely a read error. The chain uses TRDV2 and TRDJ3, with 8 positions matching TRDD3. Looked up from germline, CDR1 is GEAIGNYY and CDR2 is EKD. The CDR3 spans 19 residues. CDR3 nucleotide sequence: TGTGCCTGTGACACCACTGGGGGCTATAGCTCCCGGGACACCCGACAGATGTTTTTC. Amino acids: CACDTTGGYSSRDTRQMFF.

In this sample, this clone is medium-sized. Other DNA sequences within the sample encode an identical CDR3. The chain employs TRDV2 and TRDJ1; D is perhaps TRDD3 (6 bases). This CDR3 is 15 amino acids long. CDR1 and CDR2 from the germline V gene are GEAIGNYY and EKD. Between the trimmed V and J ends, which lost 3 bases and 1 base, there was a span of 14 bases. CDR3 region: CACDLVGGRTDKLIF. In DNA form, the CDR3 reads TGTGCCTGTGACCTAGTTGGGGGCCGCACCGATAAACTCATCTTT.

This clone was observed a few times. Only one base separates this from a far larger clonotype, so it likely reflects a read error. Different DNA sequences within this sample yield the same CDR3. CDR3 sequence: CACDPLLGDSTDKLIF. The CDR3 DNA reads as TGTGCCTGCGACCCTTTACTGGGGGATTCCACCGATAAACTCATCTTT. The genes are TRDV2 and TRDJ1; 10 bases align to TRDD3. This CDR3 has 16 residues. The V gene end was trimmed by 7 bases and the J gene end by 1 base; junction bases not matched to a gene: 11. Germline V CDR1 and CDR2: GEAIGNYY, EKD.

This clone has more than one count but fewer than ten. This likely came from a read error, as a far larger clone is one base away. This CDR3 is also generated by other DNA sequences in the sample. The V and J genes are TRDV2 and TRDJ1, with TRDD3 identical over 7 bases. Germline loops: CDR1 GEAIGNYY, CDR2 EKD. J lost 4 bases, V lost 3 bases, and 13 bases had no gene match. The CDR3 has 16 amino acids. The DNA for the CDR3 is TGTGCCTGTGACGTACTAGGGGATAATCTGGGCGATAAACTCATCTTT. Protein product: CACDVLGDNLGDKLIF.

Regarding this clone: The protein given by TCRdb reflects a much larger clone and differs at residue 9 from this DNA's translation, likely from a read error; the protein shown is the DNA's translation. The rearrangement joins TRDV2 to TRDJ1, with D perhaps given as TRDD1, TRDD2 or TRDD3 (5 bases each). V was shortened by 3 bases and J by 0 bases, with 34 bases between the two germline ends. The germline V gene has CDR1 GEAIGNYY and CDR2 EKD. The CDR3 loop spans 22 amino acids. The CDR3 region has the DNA TGTGCCTGTGACCCGCTTCCAAATATGCTGGGTCGAACCCTTGGGAACACCGATAAACTCATCTTT. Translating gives CACDPLPNMLGRTLGNTDKLIF.

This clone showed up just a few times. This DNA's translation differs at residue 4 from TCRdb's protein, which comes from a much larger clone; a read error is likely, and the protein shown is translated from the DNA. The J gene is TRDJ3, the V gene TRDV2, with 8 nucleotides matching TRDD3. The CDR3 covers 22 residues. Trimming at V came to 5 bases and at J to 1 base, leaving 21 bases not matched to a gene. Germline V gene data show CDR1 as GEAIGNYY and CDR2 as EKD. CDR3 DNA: TGTGCCTGTGCCACGGTTGAATATACTGGGGGTGCCGCGTCCTGGGACACCCGACAGATGTTTTTC. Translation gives CACATVEYTGGAASWDTRQMFF.

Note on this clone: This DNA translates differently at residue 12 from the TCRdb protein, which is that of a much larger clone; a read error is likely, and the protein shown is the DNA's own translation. This CDR3 reads CACDTVSTGGYGTDKLIF. In nucleotides, the CDR3 is TGTGCCTGTGACACCGTTTCGACTGGGGGATATGGCACCGATAAACTCATCTTT. The rearrangement uses TRDV2 and TRDJ1; 11 bases match TRDD3. This CDR3 region has 18 residues. The germline V gene encodes CDR1 GEAIGNYY and CDR2 EKD. J gave up 1 base and V 0 bases, and 9 bases lay outside the gene matches.

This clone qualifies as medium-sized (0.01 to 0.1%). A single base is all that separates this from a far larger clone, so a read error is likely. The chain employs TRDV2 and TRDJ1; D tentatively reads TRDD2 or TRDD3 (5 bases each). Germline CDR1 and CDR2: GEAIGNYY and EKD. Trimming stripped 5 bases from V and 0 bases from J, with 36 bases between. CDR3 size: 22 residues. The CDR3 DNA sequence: TGTGCCTGTGGCCCGCTTCCAAATCTGCTGGGTCGAACCCTTGGGAACACCGATAAACTCATCTTT. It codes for CACGPLPNLLGRTLGNTDKLIF.

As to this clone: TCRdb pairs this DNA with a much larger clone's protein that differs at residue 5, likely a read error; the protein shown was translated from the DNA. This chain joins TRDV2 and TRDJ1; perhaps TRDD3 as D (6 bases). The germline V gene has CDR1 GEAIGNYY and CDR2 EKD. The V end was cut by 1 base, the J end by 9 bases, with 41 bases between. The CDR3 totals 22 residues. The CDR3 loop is CACDTLLSGAGEYASTGRELIF. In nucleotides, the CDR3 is TGTGCCTGTGACACGCTTCTCTCCGGCGCTGGGGAGTACGCGTCGACGGGTCGGGAACTCATCTTT.

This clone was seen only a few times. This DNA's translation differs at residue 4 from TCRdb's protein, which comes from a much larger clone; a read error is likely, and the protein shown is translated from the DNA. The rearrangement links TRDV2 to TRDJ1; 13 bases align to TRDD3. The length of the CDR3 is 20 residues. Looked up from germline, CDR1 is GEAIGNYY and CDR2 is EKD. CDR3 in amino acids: CACGTVLLGDTRGYTDKLIF. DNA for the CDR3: TGTGCCTGTGGCACCGTACTACTGGGGGATACGCGGGGGTACACCGATAAACTCATCTTT.

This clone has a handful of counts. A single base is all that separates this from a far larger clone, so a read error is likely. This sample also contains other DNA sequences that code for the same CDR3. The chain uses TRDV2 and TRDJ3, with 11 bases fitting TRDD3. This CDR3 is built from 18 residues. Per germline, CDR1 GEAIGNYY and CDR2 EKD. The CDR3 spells CACDILGDSTWDTRQMFF. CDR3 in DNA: TGTGCCTGTGACATACTGGGGGATAGTACCTGGGACACCCGGCAGATGTTTTTC.

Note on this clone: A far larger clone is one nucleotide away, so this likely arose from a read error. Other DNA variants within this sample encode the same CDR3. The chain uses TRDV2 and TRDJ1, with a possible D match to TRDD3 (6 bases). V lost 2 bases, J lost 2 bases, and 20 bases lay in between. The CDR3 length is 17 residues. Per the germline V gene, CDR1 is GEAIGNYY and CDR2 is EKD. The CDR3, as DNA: TGTGCCTGTGACAAAGTGGGGGCTCCAGTTGTTACCGATAAACTCATCTTT. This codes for CACDKVGAPVVTDKLIF.

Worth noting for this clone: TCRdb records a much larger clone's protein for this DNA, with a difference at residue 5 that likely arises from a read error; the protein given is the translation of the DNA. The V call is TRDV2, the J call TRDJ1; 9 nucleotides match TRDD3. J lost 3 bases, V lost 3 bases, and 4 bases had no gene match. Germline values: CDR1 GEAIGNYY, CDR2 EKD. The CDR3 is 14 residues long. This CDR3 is CACDGLGESDKLIF. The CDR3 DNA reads TGTGCCTGTGACGGACTGGGGGAGTCCGATAAACTCATCTTT.